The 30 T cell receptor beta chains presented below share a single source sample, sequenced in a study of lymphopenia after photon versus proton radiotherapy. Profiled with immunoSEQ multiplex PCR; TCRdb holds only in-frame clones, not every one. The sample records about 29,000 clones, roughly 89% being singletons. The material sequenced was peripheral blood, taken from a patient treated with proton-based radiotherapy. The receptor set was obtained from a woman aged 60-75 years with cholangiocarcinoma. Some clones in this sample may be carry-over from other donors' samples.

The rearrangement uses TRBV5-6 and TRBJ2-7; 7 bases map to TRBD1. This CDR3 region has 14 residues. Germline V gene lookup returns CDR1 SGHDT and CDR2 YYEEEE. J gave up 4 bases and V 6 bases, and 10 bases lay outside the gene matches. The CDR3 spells CASTMGQSRYEQYF. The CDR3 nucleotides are TGTGCCAGCACTATGGGACAGTCGAGGTACGAGCAGTACTTC.

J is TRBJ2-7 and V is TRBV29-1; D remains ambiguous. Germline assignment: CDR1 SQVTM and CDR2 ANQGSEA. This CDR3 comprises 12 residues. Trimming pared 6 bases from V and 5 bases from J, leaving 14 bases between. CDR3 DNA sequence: TGCAGCGTGGTTGGGCTAGTCAACGAGCAGTACTTC. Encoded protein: CSVVGLVNEQYF.

The DNA for the CDR3 is TGTGCCTGGGACAGGGATAATGAAAAACTGTTTTTT. The encoded protein is CAWDRDNEKLFF. The chain links TRBV30 to TRBJ1-4, with 7 bases aligning to TRBD1. Unmatched junction bases numbered 1, after V lost 5 bases and J lost 4 bases. The CDR3 extends over 12 amino acids. Germline V gene sequence: CDR1 GTSNPN, CDR2 SVGIG (reference sequence).

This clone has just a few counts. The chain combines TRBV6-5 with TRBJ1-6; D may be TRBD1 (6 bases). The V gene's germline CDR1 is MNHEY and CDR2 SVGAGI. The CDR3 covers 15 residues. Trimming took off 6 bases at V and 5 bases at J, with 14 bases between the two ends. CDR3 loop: CASRRDTNDNSPLHF. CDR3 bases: TGTGCCAGCAGGAGGGACACCAACGATAATTCACCCCTCCACTTT.

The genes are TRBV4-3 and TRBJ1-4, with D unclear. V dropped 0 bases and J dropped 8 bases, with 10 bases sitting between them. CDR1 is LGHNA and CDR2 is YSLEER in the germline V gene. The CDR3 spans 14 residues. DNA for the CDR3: TGCGCCAGCAGCCAAGAAGGGATGGGGGAAAAACTGTTTTTT. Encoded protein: CASSQEGMGEKLFF.

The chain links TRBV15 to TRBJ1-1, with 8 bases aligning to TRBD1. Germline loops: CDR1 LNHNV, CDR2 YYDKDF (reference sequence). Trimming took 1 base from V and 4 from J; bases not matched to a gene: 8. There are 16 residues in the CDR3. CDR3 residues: CATSRGQGKGGTEAFF. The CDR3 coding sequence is TGTGCCACCAGCAGAGGACAGGGGAAGGGCGGCACTGAAGCTTTCTTT.

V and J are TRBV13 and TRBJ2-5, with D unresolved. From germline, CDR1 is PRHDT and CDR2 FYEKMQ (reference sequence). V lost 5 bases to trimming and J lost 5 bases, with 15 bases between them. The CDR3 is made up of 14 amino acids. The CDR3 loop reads CASSPGRLGETQYF. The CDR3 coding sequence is TGTGCCAGCAGCCCAGGCCGACTGGGGGAGACCCAGTACTTC.

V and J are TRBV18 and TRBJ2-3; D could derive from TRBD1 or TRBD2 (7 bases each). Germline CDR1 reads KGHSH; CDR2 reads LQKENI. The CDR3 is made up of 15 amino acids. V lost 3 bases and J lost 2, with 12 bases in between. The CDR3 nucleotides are TGTGCCAGCTCACCCCAGGGGGGGTTCACAGATACGCAGTATTTT. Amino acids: CASSPQGGFTDTQYF.

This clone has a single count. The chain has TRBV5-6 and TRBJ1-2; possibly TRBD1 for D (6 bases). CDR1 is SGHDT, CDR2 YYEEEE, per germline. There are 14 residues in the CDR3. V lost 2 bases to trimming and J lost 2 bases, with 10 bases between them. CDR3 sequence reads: CASSFETGNYGYTF. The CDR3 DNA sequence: TGTGCCAGCAGCTTTGAGACAGGAAACTATGGCTACACCTTC.

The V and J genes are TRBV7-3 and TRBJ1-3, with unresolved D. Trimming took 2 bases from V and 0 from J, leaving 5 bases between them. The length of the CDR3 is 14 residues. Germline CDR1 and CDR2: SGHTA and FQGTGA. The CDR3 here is CASSLGSSGNTIYF. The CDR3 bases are TGTGCCAGCAGCTTAGGCAGCTCTGGAAACACCATATATTTT.

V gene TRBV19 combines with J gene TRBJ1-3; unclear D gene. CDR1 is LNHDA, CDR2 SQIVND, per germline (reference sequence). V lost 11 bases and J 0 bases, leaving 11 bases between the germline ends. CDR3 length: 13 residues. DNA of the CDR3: TGTGCCTCGAGGGTTACCTCTGGAAACACCATATATTTT. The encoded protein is CASRVTSGNTIYF.

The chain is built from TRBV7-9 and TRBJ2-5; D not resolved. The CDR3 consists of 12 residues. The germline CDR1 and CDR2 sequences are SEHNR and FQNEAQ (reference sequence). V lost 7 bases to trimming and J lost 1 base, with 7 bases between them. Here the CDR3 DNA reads TGTGCCAGCACCCCAAGCCAAGAGACCCAGTACTTC. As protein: CASTPSQETQYF.

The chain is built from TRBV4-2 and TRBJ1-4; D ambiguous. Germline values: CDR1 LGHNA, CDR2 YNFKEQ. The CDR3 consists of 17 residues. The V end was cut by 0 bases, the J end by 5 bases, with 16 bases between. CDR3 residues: CASSQDGVRQPNEKLFF. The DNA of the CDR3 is TGTGCCAGCAGCCAAGATGGGGTGAGGCAGCCGAATGAAAAACTGTTTTTT.

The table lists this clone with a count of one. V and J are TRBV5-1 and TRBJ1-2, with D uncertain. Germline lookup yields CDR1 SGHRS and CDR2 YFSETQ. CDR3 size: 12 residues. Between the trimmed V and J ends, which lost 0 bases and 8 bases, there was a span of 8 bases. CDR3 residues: CASSLGVWGYTF. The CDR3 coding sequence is TGCGCCAGCAGCTTGGGGGTATGGGGCTACACCTTC.

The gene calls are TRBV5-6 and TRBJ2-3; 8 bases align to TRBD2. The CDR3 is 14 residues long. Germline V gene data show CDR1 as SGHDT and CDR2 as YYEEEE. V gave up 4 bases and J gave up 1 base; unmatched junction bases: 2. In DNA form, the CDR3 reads TGTGCCAGCAGCATGACTAGCGGCACAGATACGCAGTATTTT. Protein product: CASSMTSGTDTQYF.

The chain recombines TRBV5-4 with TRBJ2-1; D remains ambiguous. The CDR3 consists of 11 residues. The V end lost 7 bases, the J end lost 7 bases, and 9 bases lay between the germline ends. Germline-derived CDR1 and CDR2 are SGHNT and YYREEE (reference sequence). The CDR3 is CASGLNNEQFF. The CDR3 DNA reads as TGTGCCAGCGGGCTAAATAATGAGCAGTTCTTC.

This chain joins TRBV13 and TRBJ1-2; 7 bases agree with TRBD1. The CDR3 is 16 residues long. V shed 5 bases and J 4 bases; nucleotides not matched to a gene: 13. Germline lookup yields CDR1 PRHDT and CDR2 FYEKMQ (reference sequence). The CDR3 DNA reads TGTGCCAGCAGCCCCCCCCGACCACAGGGGCTCTATGGCTACACCTTC. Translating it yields CASSPPRPQGLYGYTF.

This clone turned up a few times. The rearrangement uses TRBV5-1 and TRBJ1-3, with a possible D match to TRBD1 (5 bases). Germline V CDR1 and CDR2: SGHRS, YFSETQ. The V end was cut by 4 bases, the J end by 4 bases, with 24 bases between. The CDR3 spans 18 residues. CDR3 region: CASSVGQTDWISGNTIYF. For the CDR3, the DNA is TGCGCCAGCAGCGTCGGACAAACCGATTGGATTTCCGGAAACACCATATATTTT.

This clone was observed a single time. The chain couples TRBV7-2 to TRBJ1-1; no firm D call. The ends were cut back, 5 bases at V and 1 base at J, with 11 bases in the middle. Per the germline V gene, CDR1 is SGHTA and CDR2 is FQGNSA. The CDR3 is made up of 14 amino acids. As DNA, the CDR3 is TGTGCCAGCAGCCTGTTGGGAGAGAACACTGAAGCTTTCTTT. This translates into CASSLLGENTEAFF.

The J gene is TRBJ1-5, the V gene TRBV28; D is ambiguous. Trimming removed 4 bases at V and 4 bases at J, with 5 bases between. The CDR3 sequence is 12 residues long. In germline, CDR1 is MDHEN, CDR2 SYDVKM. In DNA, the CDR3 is TGTGCCAGCAGTTCACTAAATCAGCCCCAGCATTTT. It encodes CASSSLNQPQHF.

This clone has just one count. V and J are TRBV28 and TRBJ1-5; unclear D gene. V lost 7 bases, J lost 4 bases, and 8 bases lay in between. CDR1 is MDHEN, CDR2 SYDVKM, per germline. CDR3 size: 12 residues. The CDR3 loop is CASTWGNQPQHF. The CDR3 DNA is TGTGCCAGCACCTGGGGTAATCAGCCCCAGCATTTT.

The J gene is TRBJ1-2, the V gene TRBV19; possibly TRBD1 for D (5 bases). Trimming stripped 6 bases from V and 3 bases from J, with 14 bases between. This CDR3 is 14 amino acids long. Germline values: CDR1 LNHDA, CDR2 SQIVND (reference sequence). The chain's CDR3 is CASRIPRGYYGYTF. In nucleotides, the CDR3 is TGTGCCAGTAGGATACCTAGGGGTTACTATGGCTACACCTTC.

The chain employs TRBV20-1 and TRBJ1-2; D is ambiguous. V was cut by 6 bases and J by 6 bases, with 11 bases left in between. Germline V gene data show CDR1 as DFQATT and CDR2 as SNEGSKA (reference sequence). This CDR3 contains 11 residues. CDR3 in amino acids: CSATGENGYTF. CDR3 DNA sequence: TGCAGTGCAACTGGGGAAAATGGCTACACCTTC.

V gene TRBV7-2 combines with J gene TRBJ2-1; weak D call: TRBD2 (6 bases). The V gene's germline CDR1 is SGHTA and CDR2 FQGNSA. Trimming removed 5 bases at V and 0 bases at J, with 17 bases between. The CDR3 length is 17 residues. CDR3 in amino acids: CASSTYLAPSSYNEQFF. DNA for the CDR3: TGTGCCAGCAGCACCTATCTAGCGCCGAGCTCCTACAATGAGCAGTTCTTC.

As DNA, the CDR3 is TGTGCCAGCAGTTACTTCGCAGCCCAGTATGGTGAGCAGTACTTC. This gives the protein CASSYFAAQYGEQYF. The rearrangement uses TRBV6-6 and TRBJ2-7; D call uncertain. With 1 base removed from V and 7 bases from J, the gap between germline ends came to 17 bases. CDR3 length equals 15 residues. Germline V gene lookup returns CDR1 MNHNY and CDR2 SVGAGI (reference sequence).

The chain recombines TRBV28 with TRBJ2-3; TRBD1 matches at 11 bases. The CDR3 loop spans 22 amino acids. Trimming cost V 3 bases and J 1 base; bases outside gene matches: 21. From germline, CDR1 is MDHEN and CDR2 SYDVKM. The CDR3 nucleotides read TGTGCCAGCAGTTTCTTCTCGGGGCCCGAGATCTGGGGACAGGGGGGCACAGATACGCAGTATTTT. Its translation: CASSFFSGPEIWGQGGTDTQYF.

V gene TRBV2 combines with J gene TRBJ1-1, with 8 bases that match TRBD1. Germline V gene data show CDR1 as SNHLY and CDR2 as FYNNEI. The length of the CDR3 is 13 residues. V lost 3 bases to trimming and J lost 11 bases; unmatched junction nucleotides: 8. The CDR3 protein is CASSDGTGFDAFF. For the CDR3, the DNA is TGTGCCAGCAGTGACGGGACAGGCTTCGATGCTTTCTTT.

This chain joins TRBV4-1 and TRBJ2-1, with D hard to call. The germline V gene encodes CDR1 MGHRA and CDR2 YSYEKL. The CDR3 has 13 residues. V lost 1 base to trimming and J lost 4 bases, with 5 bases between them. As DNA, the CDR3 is TGCGCCAGCAGCCAAGCTGGGTACAATGAGCAGTTCTTC. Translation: CASSQAGYNEQFF.

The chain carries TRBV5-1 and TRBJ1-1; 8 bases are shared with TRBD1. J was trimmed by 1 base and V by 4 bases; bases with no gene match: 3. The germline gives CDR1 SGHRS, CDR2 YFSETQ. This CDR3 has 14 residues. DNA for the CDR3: TGCGCCAGCAGCCTGGACAGGGCGAACACTGAAGCTTTCTTT. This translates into CASSLDRANTEAFF.

CDR3 sequence reads: CASSLQSNTGELFF. The CDR3, as DNA: TGTGCCAGCAGCTTGCAGTCGAACACCGGGGAGCTGTTTTTT. The rearrangement joins TRBV11-3 to TRBJ2-2; D gene ambiguous. Per germline, CDR1 SGHNT and CDR2 YENEEA. There are 14 residues in the CDR3. Trimming pared 3 bases from V and 0 bases from J, leaving 5 bases between.